The 10 T cell receptor beta chains listed next were all sequenced from one sample in a study of Ad26.COV2.S vaccination and SARS-CoV-2 variants. Treatment here: some 19 received Ad26.COV2.S at low or high dose, single or two shots; 5 received placebo; per-sample allocation not given. It was on day 63 after the first vaccine or placebo injection that samples were taken. This table comes from immunoSEQ multiplex PCR, and its TCRdb copy is limited to in-frame clones, with some not included. The profile covers approximately 480,000 clones, with around 85% appearing a single time and roughly 12% taken by the ten largest. This specimen was peripheral blood, taken in a trial of Ad26.COV2.S vaccine versus placebo. The receptors originated from a person aged 18 to 65 who received the Ad26.COV2.S COVID-19 vaccine or a placebo.

The V call is TRBV28, the J call TRBJ1-4; TRBD1 might be the D (5 bases). The CDR3 sequence is 14 residues long. Trimming left V 5 bases short and J 2 bases short, with 9 bases between. CDR1 and CDR2 from the germline V gene are MDHEN and SYDVKM. Here the CDR3 DNA reads TGTGCCAGCAGTATCTCAGGGACTAATGAAAAACTGTTTTTT. As protein: CASSISGTNEKLFF. Looking up the rest from reference TRBV28 and TRBJ1-4 gives the full variable domain: DVKVTQSSRYLVKRTGEKVFLECVQDMDHENMFWYRQDPGLGLRLIYFSYDVKMKEKGDIPEGYSVSREKKERFSLILESASTNQTSMYLCASSISGTNEKLFFGSGTQLSVL.

The V call is TRBV5-1, the J call TRBJ1-5; 8 nucleotides match TRBD1. The CDR3 totals 14 residues. Germline loops: CDR1 SGHRS, CDR2 YFSETQ. Germline trimming cut 4 bases from V and 9 bases from J; bases unmatched to any gene: 9. The CDR3 bases are TGCGCCAGCAGCCCCACAGGGGGTAGGATGCCCCAGCATTTT. Translation gives CASSPTGGRMPQHF.

CDR3 coding DNA: TGTGCCAGCAGCTTAGCTTGGACTAGCGGGAGCCGGGAGCAGTTCTTC. Translating it yields CASSLAWTSGSREQFF. This rearrangement joins TRBV7-8 to TRBJ2-1; TRBD2 matches at 13 bases. The CDR3 contains 16 residues. CDR1 is SGHVS and CDR2 is FQNEAQ in the germline V gene. V gave up 0 bases and J gave up 10 bases; unmatched junction bases: 6.

This chain connects TRBV24-1 to TRBJ2-3, with TRBD1 matching over 8 bases. The CDR3 is made up of 18 amino acids. Trimming at V came to 3 bases and at J to 0 bases, leaving 10 bases not matched to a gene. CDR1 is KGHDR, CDR2 SFDVKD, per germline. The CDR3 DNA sequence: TGTGCCACCAGTGATCCTCCGGGGAGGACAGGGAGCACAGATACGCAGTATTTT. Its protein is CATSDPPGRTGSTDTQYF.

As concerns this clone: The sample carries other DNA sequences with the same CDR3. This rearrangement joins TRBV30 to TRBJ1-1, with TRBD1 matching 7 bases. The CDR3 has 12 amino acids. The V gene end was trimmed by 4 bases and the J gene end by 4 bases; junction bases not matched to a gene: 3. Germline V CDR1 and CDR2: GTSNPN, SVGIG (reference sequence). The CDR3, as DNA: TGTGCCTGGACCAGGGGGGGCACTGAAGCTTTCTTT. It codes for CAWTRGGTEAFF.

This chain joins TRBV11-2 and TRBJ2-1, with no clear D. Germline CDR1 is SGHAT and CDR2 is FQNNGV. The V end was cut by 5 bases, the J end by 2 bases, with 1 base between. The CDR3 is 11 amino acids. The CDR3 coding sequence is TGTGCCAGCAGCCCCTACAATGAGCAGTTCTTC. Translation gives CASSPYNEQFF.

The genes are TRBV7-9 and TRBJ2-7; tentatively, D is TRBD1 or TRBD2 (5 bases each). Germline V gives CDR1 SEHNR, CDR2 FQNEAQ (reference sequence). Trimming cost V 1 base and J 6 bases, with 13 bases left between them. This CDR3 contains 14 residues. The DNA for the CDR3 is TGTGCCAGCAGCTTAGGGGGGTCGGCCATCGAGCAGTACTTC. This codes for CASSLGGSAIEQYF. The variable domain in full, completed from reference TRBV7-9 and TRBJ2-7, reads DTGVSQNPRHKITKRGQNVTFRCDPISEHNRLYWYRQTLGQGPEFLTYFQNEAQLEKSRLLSDRFSAERPKGSFSTLEIQRTEQGDSAMYLCASSLGGSAIEQYFGPGTRLTVT.

This clone was picked up one time. V usage is TRBV6-5 and J usage is TRBJ1-3; a possible D gene is TRBD1 (5 bases). The V gene lost 8 bases and the J gene lost 3 bases, with 11 bases spanning the gap. The CDR3 loop spans 13 amino acids. Per germline, CDR1 MNHEY and CDR2 SVGAGI. The CDR3 DNA is TGTGCCAGCGGAGCCGGGGGTGGAAACACCATATATTTT. Residues: CASGAGGGNTIYF.

The gene calls are TRBV5-4 and TRBJ2-3, with TRBD2 matching 10 bases. This CDR3 spans 17 amino acids. J was trimmed by 2 bases and V by 2 bases; bases with no gene match: 8. In germline, CDR1 is SGHNT, CDR2 YYREEE (reference sequence). The chain's CDR3 is CASSLGLAGAPTDTQYF. The CDR3 DNA follows: TGTGCCAGCAGCTTAGGGCTAGCGGGAGCCCCCACAGATACGCAGTATTTT.

The chain uses TRBV19 and TRBJ2-1; possibly TRBD1 for D (7 bases). The V gene lost 0 bases and the J gene lost 8 bases, with 11 bases spanning the gap. The CDR3 consists of 14 residues. CDR1 and CDR2 (germline): LNHDA, SQIVND (reference sequence). CDR3 in DNA: TGTGCCAGTAGTATAGACAGGGGGAGGTATGAGCAGTTCTTC. Translating gives CASSIDRGRYEQFF.